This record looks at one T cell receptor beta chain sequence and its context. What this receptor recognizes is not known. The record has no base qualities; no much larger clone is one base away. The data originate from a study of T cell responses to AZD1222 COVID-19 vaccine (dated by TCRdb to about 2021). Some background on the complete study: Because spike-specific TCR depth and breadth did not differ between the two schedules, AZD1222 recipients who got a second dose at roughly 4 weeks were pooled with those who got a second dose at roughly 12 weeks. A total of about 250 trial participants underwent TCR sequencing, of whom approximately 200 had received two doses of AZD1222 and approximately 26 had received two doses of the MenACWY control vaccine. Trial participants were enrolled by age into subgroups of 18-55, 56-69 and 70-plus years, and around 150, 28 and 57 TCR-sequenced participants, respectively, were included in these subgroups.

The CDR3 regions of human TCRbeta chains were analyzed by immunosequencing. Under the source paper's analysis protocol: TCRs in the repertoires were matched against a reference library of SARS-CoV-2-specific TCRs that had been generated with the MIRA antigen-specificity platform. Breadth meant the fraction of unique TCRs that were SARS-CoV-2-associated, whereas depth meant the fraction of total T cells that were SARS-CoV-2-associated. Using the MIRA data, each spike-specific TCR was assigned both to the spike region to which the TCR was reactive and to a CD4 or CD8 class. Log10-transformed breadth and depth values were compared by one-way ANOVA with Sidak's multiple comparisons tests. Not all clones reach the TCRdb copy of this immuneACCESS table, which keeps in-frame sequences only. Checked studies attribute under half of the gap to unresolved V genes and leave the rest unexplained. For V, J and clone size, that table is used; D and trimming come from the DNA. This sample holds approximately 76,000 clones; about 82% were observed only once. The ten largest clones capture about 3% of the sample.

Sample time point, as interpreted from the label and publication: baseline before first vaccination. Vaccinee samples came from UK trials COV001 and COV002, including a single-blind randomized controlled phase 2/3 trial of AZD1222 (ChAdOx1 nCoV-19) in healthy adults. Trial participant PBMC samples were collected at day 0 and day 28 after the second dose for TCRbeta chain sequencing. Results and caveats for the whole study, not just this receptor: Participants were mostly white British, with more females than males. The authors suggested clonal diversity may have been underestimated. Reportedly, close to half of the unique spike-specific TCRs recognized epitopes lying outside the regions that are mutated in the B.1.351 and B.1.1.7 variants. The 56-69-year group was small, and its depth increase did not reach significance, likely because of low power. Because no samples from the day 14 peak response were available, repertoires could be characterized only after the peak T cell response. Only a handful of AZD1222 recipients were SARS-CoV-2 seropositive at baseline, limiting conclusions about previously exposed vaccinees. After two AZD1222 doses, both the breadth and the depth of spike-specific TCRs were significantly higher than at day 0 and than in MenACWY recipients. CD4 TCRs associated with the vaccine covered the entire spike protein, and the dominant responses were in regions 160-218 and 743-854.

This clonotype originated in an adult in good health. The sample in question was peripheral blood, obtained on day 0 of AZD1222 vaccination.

The bases read TGTGCCAGCAGCTCTACTGGATTGACAGAGCGGGGCTACACCTTC. This encodes CASSSTGLTERGYTF. The chain is encoded by TRBV7-2 joined to TRBJ1-2; the D gene is perhaps TRBD1, on 5 matching bases. CDR1 is given as SGHTA and CDR2 as FQGNSA, both from the germline V gene. The CDR3 goes from the cysteine to the phenylalanine over 15 residues. CDR3 DNA is the only sequence kept; it has 45 bases, read in frame from the first base. A distance of 20 bases separates the germline ends of V and J, which lose 4 bases and 8 bases respectively.